These 2 T cell receptor beta chains were all obtained from the same sample, sequenced in a study of blood T cell repertoires in COVID-19. Here immunoSEQ multiplex PCR was the method, and the copy in TCRdb shows in-frame clones only, minus some. This sample has over 250,000 clones, with around 79% found just once. The specimen sequenced was peripheral blood. Every receptor here comes from a woman older than 75 with acute or convalescent COVID-19.

This clone was seen a few times. The chain is built from TRBV30 and TRBJ1-4; D gene uncertain. This CDR3 has 18 amino acids. Germline CDR1 and CDR2: GTSNPN and SVGIG (reference sequence). V lost 0 bases and J 0 bases, leaving 17 bases between the germline ends. CDR3 in amino acids: CAWSVSGQVWATNEKLFF. The CDR3 DNA is TGTGCCTGGAGTGTAAGTGGGCAGGTATGGGCAACTAATGAAAAACTGTTTTTT.

The chain couples TRBV5-1 to TRBJ2-6, with TRBD1 matching 10 bases. J gave up 4 bases and V 4 bases, and 11 bases lay outside the gene matches. The CDR3 contains 18 residues. Germline V lookup: CDR1 SGHRS, CDR2 YFSETQ. The CDR3 spells CASSRQGTGVTGANVLTF. As DNA, the CDR3 is TGCGCCAGCAGCCGACAGGGGACAGGGGTAACCGGGGCCAACGTCCTGACTTTC.